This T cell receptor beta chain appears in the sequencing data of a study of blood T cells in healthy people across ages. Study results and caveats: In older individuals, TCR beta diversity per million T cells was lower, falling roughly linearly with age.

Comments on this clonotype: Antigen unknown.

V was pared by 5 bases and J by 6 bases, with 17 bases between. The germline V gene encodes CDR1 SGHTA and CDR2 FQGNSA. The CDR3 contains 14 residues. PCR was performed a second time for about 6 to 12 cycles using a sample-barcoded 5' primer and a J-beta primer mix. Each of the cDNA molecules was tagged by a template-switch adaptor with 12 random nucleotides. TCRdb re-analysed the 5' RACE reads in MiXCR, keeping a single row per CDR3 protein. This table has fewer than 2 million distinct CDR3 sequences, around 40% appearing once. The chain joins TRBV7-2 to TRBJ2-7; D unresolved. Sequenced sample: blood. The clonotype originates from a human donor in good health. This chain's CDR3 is CASSLNVNFVEQYF. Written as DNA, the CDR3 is TGTGCCAGCAGCCTAAACGTCAATTTTGTCGAGCAGTACTTC.